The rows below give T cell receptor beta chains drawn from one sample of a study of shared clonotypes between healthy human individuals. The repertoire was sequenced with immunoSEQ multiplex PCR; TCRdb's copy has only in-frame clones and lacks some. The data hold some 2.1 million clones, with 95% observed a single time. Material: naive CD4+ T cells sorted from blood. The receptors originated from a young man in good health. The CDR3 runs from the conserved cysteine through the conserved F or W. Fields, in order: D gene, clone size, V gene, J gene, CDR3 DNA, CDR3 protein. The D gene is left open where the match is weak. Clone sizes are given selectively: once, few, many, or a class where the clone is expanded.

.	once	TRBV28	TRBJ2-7	TGTGCCAGCACCCCCCGGACAGACTCCTACGAGCAGTACTTC	CASTPRTDSYEQYF
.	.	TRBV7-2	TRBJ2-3	TGTGCCAGCAGCTTATACAGGGCCACAGATACGCAGTATTTT	CASSLYRATDTQYF
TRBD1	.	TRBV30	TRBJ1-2	TGTGCCTGGAGTGCACAGGGGAGCGGCGGCTACACCTTC	CAWSAQGSGGYTF
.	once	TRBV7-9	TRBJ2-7	TGTGCCAGCAGCTCAGGGGCTCCTATATACGAGCAGTACTTC	CASSSGAPIYEQYF
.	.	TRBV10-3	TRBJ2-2	TGTGCCATCAGTGAGTCGGGGGCCGAAATTCCCGGGGAGCTGTTTTTT	CAISESGAEIPGELFF
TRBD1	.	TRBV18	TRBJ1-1	TGTGCCAGCTCACCTAATCGACAGGGACTGAACACTGAAGCTTTCTTT	CASSPNRQGLNTEAFF
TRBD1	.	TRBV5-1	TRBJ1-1	TGCGCCAGCAGCCGGGACAGCATGAACACTGAAGCTTTCTTT	CASSRDSMNTEAFF
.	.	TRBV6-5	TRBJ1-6	TGTGCCAGCAGGACAGCTCATAATTCACCCCTCCACTTT	CASRTAHNSPLHF
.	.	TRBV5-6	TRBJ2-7	TGTGCCAGCAGTTTACAGGCCAGATACGAGCAGTACTTC	CASSLQARYEQYF
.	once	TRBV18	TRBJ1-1	TGTGCCAGCTCACCCACAGGGTACACTGAAGCTTTCTTT	CASSPTGYTEAFF
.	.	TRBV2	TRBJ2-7	TGTGCCAGCAGTGAAGGGCACCAGCCCTACGAGCAGTACTTC	CASSEGHQPYEQYF
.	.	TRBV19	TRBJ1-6	TGTGCCAGTAGTATCGGGGGGTCGACCTATAATTCACCCCTCCACTTT	CASSIGGSTYNSPLHF
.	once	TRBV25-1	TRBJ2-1	TGTGCCAGCAGTCAGGTGGTCTTGACAGACAATGAGCAGTTCTTC	CASSQVVLTDNEQFF
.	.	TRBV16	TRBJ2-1	TGTGCCAGCAGCCAATCGGCGGGCCAACAGTTCTTC	CASSQSAGQQFF
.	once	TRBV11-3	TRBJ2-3	TGTGCCAGCAGCTTGAGTACGAGGACAGATACGCAGTATTTT	CASSLSTRTDTQYF
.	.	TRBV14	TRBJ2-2	TGTGCCAGCAGCCGGGTCTCCCCCCAGCGGACCGGGGAGCTGTTTTTT	CASSRVSPQRTGELFF
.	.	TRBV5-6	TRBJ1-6	TGTGCCAGCAGCTTGTCTGGGAGCTCCTATAATTCACCCCTCCACTTT	CASSLSGSSYNSPLHF
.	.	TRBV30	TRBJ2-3	TGTGCCTGGAGTGTACAGGCCTGGGCGGATACGCAGTATTTT	CAWSVQAWADTQYF
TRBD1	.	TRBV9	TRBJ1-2	TGTGCCAGCAGCGTAGATACAGGGGGTGGCTACACCTTC	CASSVDTGGGYTF
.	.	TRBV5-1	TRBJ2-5	TGCGCCAGCAGTGACAGCAATCAAGAGACCCAGTACTTC	CASSDSNQETQYF
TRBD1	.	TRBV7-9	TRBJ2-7	TGTGCCAGCAGTTTTTCGACAGGGAGCGACGAGCAGTACTTC	CASSFSTGSDEQYF
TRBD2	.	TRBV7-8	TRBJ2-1	TGTGCCAGCAGCATGGCCAGCGGGAAGAACAATGAGCAGTTCTTC	CASSMASGKNNEQFF
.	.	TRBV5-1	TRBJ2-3	TGCGCCAGCAGCTTGGTTCCGGATACGCAGTATTTT	CASSLVPDTQYF
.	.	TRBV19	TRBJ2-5	TGTGCCAGTTCCAGGGTTGTGGAGGAGACCCAGTACTTC	CASSRVVEETQYF
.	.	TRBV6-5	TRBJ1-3	TGTGCCGTGTCAACAGGGACCTCTGGAAACACCATATATTTT	CAVSTGTSGNTIYF
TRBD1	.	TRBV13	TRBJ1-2	TGTGCCAGCAGCTTGGGACAGGGGGCCTATGGCTACACCTTC	CASSLGQGAYGYTF
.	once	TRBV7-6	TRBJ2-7	TGTGCCAGCAGCTCCCCTGGCGGCCTCCACGTTCGGGAGCAGTACTTC	CASSSPGGLHVREQYF
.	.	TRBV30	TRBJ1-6	TGTGCCTGGAGCGACCCCCTTTCCCTCCACTTT	CAWSDPLSLHF
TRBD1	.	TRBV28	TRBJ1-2	TGTGCCAGCAGACCGGGACAGGGTTCCTATGGCTACACCTTC	CASRPGQGSYGYTF
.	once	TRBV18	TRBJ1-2	TGTGCCAGCTCCCCGGGGGGCGAGGGCTATGGCTACACCTTC	CASSPGGEGYGYTF
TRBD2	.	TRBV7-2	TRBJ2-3	TGTGCCAGCAGCCCCGGGGGGGCGGCAGATACGCAGTATTTT	CASSPGGAADTQYF
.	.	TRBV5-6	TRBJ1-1	TGTGCCAGCAGCTTCCGAGTGGTTGGATCGCGCTATGAAGCTTTCTTT	CASSFRVVGSRYEAFF
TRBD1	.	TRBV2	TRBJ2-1	TGTGCCAGCGAGTTGGACAGGGGGCGCCCCGTCAATGAGCAGTTCTTC	CASELDRGRPVNEQFF
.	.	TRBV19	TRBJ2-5	TGTGCCAGTAGTATAGTACCCCAGGGAGAGACCCAGTACTTC	CASSIVPQGETQYF
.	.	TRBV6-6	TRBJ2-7	TGTGCCAGCAGTTATAGGAGGGGGCCCCACGAGCAGTACTTC	CASSYRRGPHEQYF